What follows describes a single T cell receptor (beta chain). Its target is unknown. Researchers ran the assay at a deep level. Method: immunoSEQ multiplex PCR; TCRdb's copy keeps in-frame clones and lacks some. The sample yields 2,100,000 or so clones, approximately 96% seen once. This entry comes from a study of shared clonotypes between healthy human individuals. Broader study findings: When compared with the clonotypes that were shared by all four sorted-subset donors, the non-shared clonotypes turned out to have lower generation probabilities.

CDR3 length: 17 residues. The TCR was taken from a man in his late teens or twenties in good health. The sample was naive CD4+ T cells sorted from blood. Subset indicated: CD45RA+ positively selected. J is TRBJ1-5 and V is TRBV21-1. TRBV21-1 is flagged as a pseudogene. The CDR3 loop reads CASSKGGHWREHQPQHF. The CDR3 DNA follows: TGTGCCAGCAGCAAAGGGGGCCACTGGAGGGAGCATCAGCCCCAGCATTTT.